Presented here are 2 T cell receptor beta chains from one specimen sequenced in a study of blood T cells in healthy people across ages. The authors ran a second PCR of roughly 6 to 12 cycles using a sample-barcoded 5' primer and a J-beta primer mix. Via MiXCR, TCRdb re-called the 5' RACE reads, giving one row per CDR3 protein. The sample includes 800,000 or so distinct CDR3 sequences, about 25% of them seen just once. These data were also reused for a study on T cells of mothers and their children.

The sample taken for sequencing was blood. The receptors were gathered from a boy younger than 18 in good health.

This clonotype came up a few times. An end of the junction does not agree with germline; a read error may underlie this. The chain uses TRBV6-5 and TRBJ2-5; D is unclear. The end of the DNA aligns better with TRBJ2-7, so the J call may be wrong. This CDR3 has 13 residues. Germline CDR1 and CDR2: MNHEY and SVGAGI. The CDR3 protein is CASSYSIEAEQYF. The CDR3 region has the DNA TGCGCCAGCAGTTACTCGATCGAGGCCGAGCAGTACTTC.

The chain recombines TRBV7-2 with TRBJ1-2; D gene ambiguous. V dropped 5 bases and J dropped 5 bases, with 12 bases sitting between them. Germline-derived CDR1 and CDR2 are SGHTA and FQGNSA. The CDR3 totals 13 residues. The CDR3 nucleotides read TGTGCCAGCAGCCCACCGAGTCGATATGGCTACACCTTC. As protein: CASSPPSRYGYTF.